This TCR beta chain was sequenced for a study of T cell responses to AZD1222 COVID-19 vaccine. Study observations and caveats: Epitopes outside B.1.351 and B.1.1.7 mutated regions reportedly drew nearly half of spike TCRs. Distributed over spike, vaccine-associated CD4 TCRs predominated at 160-218 and 743-854. Clonal diversity may have been underestimated in mostly white British donors.

The repertoire was sequenced with immunoSEQ multiplex PCR; TCRdb's copy has only in-frame clones and lacks some. The sample contains 130,000 to 150,000 clones, roughly 90% of which appear only once. Details on this clone: Antigen specificity is unknown.

V was trimmed by 11 bases and J by 0 bases, leaving 15 bases between them. This CDR3 comprises 14 residues. Looked up from germline, CDR1 is MNHEY and CDR2 is SVGAGI. This sequence joins TRBV6-5 and TRBJ2-3; TRBD1 might be the D (6 bases). The clonotype originates from an adult in good health. Here the sequenced sample was peripheral blood, taken on day 0 of AZD1222 vaccination. The CDR3 DNA reads as TGTGCCGTAAGCGACAGGACTAGCACAGATACGCAGTATTTT. This codes for CAVSDRTSTDTQYF.